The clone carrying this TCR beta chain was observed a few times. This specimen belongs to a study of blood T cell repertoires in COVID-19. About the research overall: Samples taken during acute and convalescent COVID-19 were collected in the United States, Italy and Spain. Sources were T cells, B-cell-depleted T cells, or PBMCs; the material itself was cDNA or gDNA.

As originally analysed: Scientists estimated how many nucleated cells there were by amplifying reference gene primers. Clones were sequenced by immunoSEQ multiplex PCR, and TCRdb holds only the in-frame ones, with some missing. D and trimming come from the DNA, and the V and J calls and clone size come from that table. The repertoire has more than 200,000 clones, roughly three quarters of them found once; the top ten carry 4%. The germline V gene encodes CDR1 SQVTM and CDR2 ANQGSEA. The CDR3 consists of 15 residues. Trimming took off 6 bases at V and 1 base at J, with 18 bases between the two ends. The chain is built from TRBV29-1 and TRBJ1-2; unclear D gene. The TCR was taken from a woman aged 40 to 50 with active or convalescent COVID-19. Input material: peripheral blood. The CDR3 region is CSVQGGLTLNYGYTF. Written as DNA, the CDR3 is TGCAGCGTCCAAGGAGGTTTAACCCTTAACTATGGCTACACCTTC.